This T cell receptor (beta chain) comes out of a study of metastatic and nonmetastatic thyroid tumors. Study-wide context: Repertoires of blood and of tissue (tumor or nodule) from malignant and benign thyroid patients were compared.

Study-wide findings and caveats: Across blood and tumor, TCR beta diversity in malignant thyroid tumors was reportedly significantly higher than in benign nodules.

Each patient went into thyroid surgery without having received any treatment. As handled by the study authors: Researchers built a distant-metastasis classifier for papillary thyroid cancer that drew on CDR3 differences across clinicopathological groups. TCRdb reprocessed the PCR reads using MiXCR. The V and J calls reflect TCRdb's pipeline rather than the authors' work. Of 40,000 or so clones in the sample, approximately 19% were seen once. This clone was recorded at least ten times. Its target is not known. The CDR3 is made up of 14 amino acids. CDR1 is LGHNA, CDR2 YNFKEQ, per germline. The V end lost 3 bases, the J end lost 5 bases, and 14 bases lay between the germline ends.

The chain joins TRBV4-2 to TRBJ2-7; D uncertain. The source material was blood. The receptor's source is a female donor with papillary thyroid cancer or a benign thyroid nodule (not recorded which). Some clones in this sample may be carry-over from other donors' samples. The DNA of the CDR3 is TGTGCCAGCAGCCAGGACCAACTGAGTCACGAGCAGTACTTC. It codes for CASSQDQLSHEQYF.